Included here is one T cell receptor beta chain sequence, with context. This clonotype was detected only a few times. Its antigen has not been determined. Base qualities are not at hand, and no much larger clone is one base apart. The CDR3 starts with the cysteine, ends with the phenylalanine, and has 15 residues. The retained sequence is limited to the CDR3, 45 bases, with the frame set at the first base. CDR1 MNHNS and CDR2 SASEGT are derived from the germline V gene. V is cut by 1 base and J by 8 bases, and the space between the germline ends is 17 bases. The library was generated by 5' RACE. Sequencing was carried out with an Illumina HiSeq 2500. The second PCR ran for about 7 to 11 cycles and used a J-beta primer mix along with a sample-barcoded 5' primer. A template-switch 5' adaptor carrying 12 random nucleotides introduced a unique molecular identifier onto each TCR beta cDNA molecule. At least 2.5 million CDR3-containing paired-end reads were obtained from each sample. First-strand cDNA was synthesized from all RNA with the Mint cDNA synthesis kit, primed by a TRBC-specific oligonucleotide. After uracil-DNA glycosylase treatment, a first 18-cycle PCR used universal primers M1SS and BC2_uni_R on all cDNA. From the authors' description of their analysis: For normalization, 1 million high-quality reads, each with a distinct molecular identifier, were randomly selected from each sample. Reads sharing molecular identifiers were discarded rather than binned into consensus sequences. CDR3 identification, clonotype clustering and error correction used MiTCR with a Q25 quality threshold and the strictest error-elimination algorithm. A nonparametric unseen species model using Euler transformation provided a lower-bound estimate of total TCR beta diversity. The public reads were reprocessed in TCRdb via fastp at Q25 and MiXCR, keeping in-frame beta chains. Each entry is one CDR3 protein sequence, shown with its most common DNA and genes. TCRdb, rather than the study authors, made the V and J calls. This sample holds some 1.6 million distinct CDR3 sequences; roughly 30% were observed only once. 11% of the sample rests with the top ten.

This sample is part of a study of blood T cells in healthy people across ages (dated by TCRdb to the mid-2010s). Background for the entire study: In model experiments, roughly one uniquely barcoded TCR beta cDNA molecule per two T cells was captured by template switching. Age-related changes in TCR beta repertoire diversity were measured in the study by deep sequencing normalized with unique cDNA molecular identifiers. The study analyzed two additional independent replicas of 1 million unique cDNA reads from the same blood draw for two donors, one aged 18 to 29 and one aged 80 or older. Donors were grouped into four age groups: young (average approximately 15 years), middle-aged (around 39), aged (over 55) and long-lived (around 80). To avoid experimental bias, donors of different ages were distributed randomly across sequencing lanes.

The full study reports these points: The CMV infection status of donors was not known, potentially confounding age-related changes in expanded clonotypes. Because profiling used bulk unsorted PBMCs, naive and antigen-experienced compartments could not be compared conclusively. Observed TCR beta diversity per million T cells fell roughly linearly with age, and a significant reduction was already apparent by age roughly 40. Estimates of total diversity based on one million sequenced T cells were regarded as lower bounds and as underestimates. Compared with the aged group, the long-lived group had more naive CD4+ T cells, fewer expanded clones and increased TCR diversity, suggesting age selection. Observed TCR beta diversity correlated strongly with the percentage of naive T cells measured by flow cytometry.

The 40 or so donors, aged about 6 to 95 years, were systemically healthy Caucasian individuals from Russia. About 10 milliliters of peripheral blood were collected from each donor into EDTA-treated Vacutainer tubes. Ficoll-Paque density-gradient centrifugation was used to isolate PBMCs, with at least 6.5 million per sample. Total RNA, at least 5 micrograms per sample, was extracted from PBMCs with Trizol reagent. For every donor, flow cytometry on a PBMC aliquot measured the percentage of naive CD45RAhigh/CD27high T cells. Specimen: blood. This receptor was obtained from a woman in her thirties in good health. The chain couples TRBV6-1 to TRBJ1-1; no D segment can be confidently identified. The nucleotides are TGTGCCAGCAGTGAAGATGCTGGACGATTAGGGGAAGCTTTCTTT. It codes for CASSEDAGRLGEAFF.